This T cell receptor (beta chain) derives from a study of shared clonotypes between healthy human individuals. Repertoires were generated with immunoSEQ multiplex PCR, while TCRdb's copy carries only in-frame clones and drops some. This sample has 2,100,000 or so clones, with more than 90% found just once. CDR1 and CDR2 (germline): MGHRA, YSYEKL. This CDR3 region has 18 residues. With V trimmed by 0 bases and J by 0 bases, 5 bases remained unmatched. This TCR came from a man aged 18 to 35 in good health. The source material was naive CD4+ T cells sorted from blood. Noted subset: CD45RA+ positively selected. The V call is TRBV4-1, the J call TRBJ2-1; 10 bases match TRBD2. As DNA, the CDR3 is TGCGCCAGCAGCCAAGACCCACTAGCGGGATCCTCCTACAATGAGCAGTTCTTC. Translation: CASSQDPLAGSSYNEQFF.